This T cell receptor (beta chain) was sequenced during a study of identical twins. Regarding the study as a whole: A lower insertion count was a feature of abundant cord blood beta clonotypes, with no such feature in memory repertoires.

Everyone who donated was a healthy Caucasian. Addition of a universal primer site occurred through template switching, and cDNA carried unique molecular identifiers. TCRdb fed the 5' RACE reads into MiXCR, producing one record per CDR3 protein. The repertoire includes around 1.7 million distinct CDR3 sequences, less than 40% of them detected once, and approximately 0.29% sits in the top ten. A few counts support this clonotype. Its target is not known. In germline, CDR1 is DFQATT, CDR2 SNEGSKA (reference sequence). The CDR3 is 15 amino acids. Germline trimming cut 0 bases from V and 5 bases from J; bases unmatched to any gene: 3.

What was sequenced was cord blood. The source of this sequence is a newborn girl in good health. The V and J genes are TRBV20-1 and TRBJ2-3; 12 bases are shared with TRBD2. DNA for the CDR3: TGCAGTGCTAGAGATCCGGGACTAGCGGGAGATACGCAGTATTTT. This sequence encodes CSARDPGLAGDTQYF.